This T cell receptor (beta chain) derives from a study of T cell responses to AZD1222 COVID-19 vaccine (dated by TCRdb to about 2021). Looking at the study overall: Because spike-specific TCR depth and breadth did not differ between the two schedules, AZD1222 recipients who got a second dose at roughly 4 weeks were pooled with those who got a second dose at roughly 12 weeks. A total of approximately 240 trial participants underwent TCR sequencing, of whom about 200 received two doses of AZD1222 and some 25 received two doses of the MenACWY control vaccine. Trial participants were enrolled into age subgroups of 18-55, 56-69 and 70-plus years, which contained roughly 150, 30 and 60 TCR-sequenced participants, respectively. Study-wide conclusions, independent of this receptor: Conclusions about previously exposed vaccinees were limited because only five to seven AZD1222 recipients were SARS-CoV-2 seropositive at baseline. Reportedly, almost half of the unique spike-specific TCRs recognized epitopes lying outside the regions that are mutated in the B.1.351 and B.1.1.7 variants. The 56-69-year group was small, and its depth increase did not reach significance, likely because of low power. Most participants were white British and females outnumbered males, and the authors suggested that clonal diversity may have been underestimated. A significant rise in spike-specific TCR breadth and depth was observed after two AZD1222 doses relative to day 0 and relative to MenACWY recipients. The vaccine-associated CD4 TCRs covered the entire spike protein, and the dominant responses fell in regions 160-218 and 743-854. Because no day 14 peak-response samples were available, the repertoires could be characterized only after the peak T cell response.

V sheds 1 base and J sheds 2 bases, leaving 12 bases between their ends. Measured from the cysteine to the phenylalanine, the CDR3 is 15 residues long. The kept DNA is CDR3 alone, 45 bases in frame from the first base. CDR1 SGHNT and CDR2 YYREEE are derived from the germline V gene (reference sequence). The CDR3 regions of human TCRbeta chains were analyzed by immunosequencing. Per the original workflow: TCRs in the repertoires were compared against a reference library of SARS-CoV-2-specific TCRs that had been generated with the MIRA antigen-specificity platform. Breadth was defined as the fraction of unique TCRs that were SARS-CoV-2-associated, and depth was defined as the fraction of total T cells that were SARS-CoV-2-associated. Using the MIRA data, each spike-specific TCR was mapped to the spike region that the TCR reacts to and placed in a CD4 or CD8 class. Log10-transformed breadth and depth values were compared by one-way ANOVA with Sidak's multiple comparisons tests. Drawn from immuneACCESS, this table holds only the in-frame rearrangements with V and J called that TCRdb kept. Clones are partly lost; checked studies trace under half to an unresolved V gene and leave the rest unexplained. The V and J calls and clone size were taken over from that table, and D and trimming were inferred from the DNA. This sample comprises around 90,000 clones, 88% of them detected only once. Clones ranked in the top ten supply 13% of the sample.

The label giving this sample's time point can be read as: baseline before first vaccination. Vaccinee samples were obtained from the UK trials COV001 and COV002, which included a single-blind randomized controlled phase 2/3 trial of AZD1222 (ChAdOx1 nCoV-19) in healthy adults. For TCRbeta chain sequencing, PBMC samples from trial participants were taken at day 0 and at day 28 after the second dose. Concerning this clone itself: It has no known antigen specificity. One base away there is no much larger clone; base qualities are not given.

This clonotype originated in an adult in good health. In this chain, TRBV5-4 is recombined with TRBJ1-2, with the D gene uncertain. The source material was peripheral blood, sampled on day 0 of AZD1222 vaccination. The encoded CDR3 is CASSLSGRLNYGYTF. The DNA sequence is given as TGTGCCAGCAGCTTGTCCGGACGCCTCAACTATGGCTACACCTTC.